Below are 12 T cell receptor beta chains sequenced from a single sample in a study of T cell responses to AZD1222 COVID-19 vaccine. The method was immunoSEQ multiplex PCR; TCRdb's version includes in-frame clones alone and lacks a portion of them. The table has just under 150,000 clones, roughly nine tenths seen once; the top ten hold roughly 1.5%. The specimen comprised peripheral blood, sampled 28 days after the second AZD1222 dose. Every receptor here comes from an adult who received the AZD1222 COVID-19 vaccine.

This chain links TRBV12-3 or TRBV12-4 with TRBJ1-1; D not resolved. V was pared by 3 bases and J by 2 bases, with 4 bases between. The CDR3 loop spans 12 amino acids. CDR3 in amino acids: CASSFVNTEAFF. CDR3 in DNA: TGTGCCAGCAGTTTCGTCAACACTGAAGCTTTCTTT.

The V call is TRBV28, the J call TRBJ2-1; 16 positions match TRBD2. The CDR3 is 18 residues long. V was pared by 5 bases and J by 2 bases, with 6 bases of the junction left unmatched. Per the germline V gene, CDR1 is MDHEN and CDR2 is SYDVKM. CDR3 sequence (DNA): TGTGCCAGCAGTCTGGGACTAGCGGGAGGGTTTACCTACAATGAGCAGTTCTTC. It translates to CASSLGLAGGFTYNEQFF.

The chain employs TRBV6-1 and TRBJ2-1; weak D call: TRBD1 (6 bases). The germline V and J ends were trimmed by 4 bases and 6 bases, with 19 bases remaining between them. This CDR3 contains 16 residues. Germline CDR1 and CDR2: MNHNS and SASEGT. The CDR3 sequence: CASSGGGRGVGNEQFF. DNA for the CDR3: TGTGCCAGCAGTGGGGGTGGCAGGGGAGTGGGCAATGAGCAGTTCTTC.

The V and J genes are TRBV5-5 and TRBJ2-7; possibly TRBD1 for D (5 bases). CDR3 length: 14 amino acids. Germline CDR1 is SGHKS and CDR2 is YYEKEE (reference sequence). With 5 bases removed from V and 3 bases from J, the gap between germline ends came to 15 bases. CDR3 sequence reads: CASSQYRTLYEQYF. The CDR3 bases are TGTGCCAGCAGTCAGTACAGGACCCTCTACGAGCAGTACTTC.

This clone came up once. J is TRBJ1-4 and V is TRBV15; tentatively, D is TRBD1 (5 bases). Germline loops: CDR1 LNHNV, CDR2 YYDKDF (reference sequence). The CDR3 totals 15 residues. V was pared by 0 bases and J by 1 base, with 6 bases between. The CDR3 reads CATSRDQGTNEKLFF. CDR3 coding DNA: TGTGCCACCAGCAGAGACCAGGGAACTAATGAAAAACTGTTTTTT. The whole variable domain, filled in from reference TRBV15 and TRBJ1-4, reads DAMVIQNPRYQVTQFGKPVTLSCSQTLNHNVMYWYQQKSSQAPKLLFHYYDKDFNNEADTPDNFQSRRPNTSFCFLDIRSPGLGDTAMYLCATSRDQGTNEKLFFGSGTQLSVL.

The chain couples TRBV28 to TRBJ2-7, with 8 bases matching TRBD1. Trimming at V came to 5 bases and at J to 5 bases, leaving 8 bases not matched to a gene. Germline CDR1 is MDHEN and CDR2 is SYDVKM. This CDR3 contains 14 residues. CDR3 in amino acids: CASSPLTGVDEQYF. In DNA form, the CDR3 reads TGTGCCAGCAGTCCTTTGACAGGGGTCGACGAGCAGTACTTC.

Comment on this clone: Other nucleotide sequences in the sample specify the same CDR3. The chain combines TRBV18 with TRBJ2-3; no clear D gene. The V end was cut by 0 bases, the J end by 0 bases, with 1 base between. This CDR3 spans 13 amino acids. The germline CDR1 and CDR2 sequences are KGHSH and LQKENI. The CDR3 loop is CASSPPSTDTQYF. The CDR3 coding sequence is TGTGCCAGCTCACCACCGAGCACAGATACGCAGTATTTT.

The chain combines TRBV27 with TRBJ1-2; TRBD1 is a possible D gene (5 bases). The CDR3 has 15 residues. Trimming took off 5 bases at V and 8 bases at J, with 21 bases between the two ends. Germline values: CDR1 MNHEY, CDR2 SMNVEV (reference sequence). CDR3 protein: CASSPHSSGDEGYTF. Written as DNA, the CDR3 is TGTGCCAGCAGTCCGCACAGTTCGGGGGACGAGGGCTACACCTTC.

The rearrangement uses TRBV3-1 (or the pseudogene TRBV3-2) and TRBJ1-6, with 8 bases that match TRBD1. Losses at the gene ends were 0 bases for V and 2 bases for J; bases not matched to a gene: 9. The CDR3 contains 19 residues. Germline-derived CDR1 and CDR2 are LGHDT and YNNKEL (reference sequence). Here the CDR3 reads CASSQDLPQGAAYNSPLHF. The CDR3 DNA reads as TGTGCCAGCAGCCAAGATCTCCCGCAGGGGGCGGCCTATAATTCACCCCTCCACTTT.

V usage is TRBV27 and J usage is TRBJ2-5; tentative D call: TRBD1 (6 bases). Germline V gene lookup returns CDR1 MNHEY and CDR2 SMNVEV (reference sequence). Trimming pared 5 bases from V and 2 bases from J, leaving 9 bases between. The length of the CDR3 is 13 residues. The CDR3 DNA reads as TGTGCCAGCAGTCGGACAGTTCAAGAGACCCAGTACTTC. It encodes CASSRTVQETQYF.

J is TRBJ2-1 and V is TRBV5-1, with no clear D. This CDR3 spans 14 amino acids. CDR1 and CDR2 (germline): SGHRS, YFSETQ. Trimming took 2 bases from V and 8 from J, leaving 14 bases between them. The CDR3 region is CASSLDIRRDEQFF. For the CDR3, the DNA is TGCGCCAGCAGCTTAGACATTCGAAGGGATGAGCAGTTCTTC.

The table lists this clone with a count of one. The chain combines TRBV9 with TRBJ2-7; 10 nucleotides match TRBD2. The CDR3 runs 16 residues. The germline gives CDR1 SGDLS, CDR2 YYNGEE. V lost 0 bases to trimming and J lost 4 bases; unmatched junction nucleotides: 7. In DNA, the CDR3 is TGTGCCAGCAGCGTAGGTGGCCCTAGCGGGAGATACGAGCAGTACTTC. This gives the protein CASSVGGPSGRYEQYF.